This paragraph covers one T cell receptor (beta chain) sequence. Libraries were prepared by immunoSEQ multiplex PCR; TCRdb keeps only in-frame clonotypes and omits some of them. Of under 250,000 clones listed, 83% were seen once; the top ten hold about 3.9%. This entry is derived from a study of blood T cell repertoires in COVID-19. Study-wide background: Sample material is recorded as cDNA or gDNA derived from T cells, B-cell-depleted T cells, or PBMCs.

In germline, CDR1 is LNHDA, CDR2 SQIVND (reference sequence). V lost 6 bases and J lost 0; bases outside the gene matches: 10. The CDR3 consists of 17 residues. The chain has TRBV19 and TRBJ1-4; the match to TRBD1 covers 7 bases. Sequenced input: PBMCs or T cells enriched from blood (not recorded which). This sequence was found in a woman aged 40 to 49 who had been exposed to COVID-19. CDR3 sequence reads: CASSHWDSLATNEKLFF. The CDR3 DNA reads as TGTGCCAGTAGCCATTGGGACAGCCTTGCAACTAATGAAAAACTGTTTTTT.